The clone carrying this T cell receptor beta chain has just one count. Its matching antigen is unknown. This sample was taken from a study of T cell responses to AZD1222 COVID-19 vaccine. Germline CDR1 and CDR2: SGHRS and YFSETQ. J lost 12 bases, V lost 4 bases, and 8 bases had no gene match. The CDR3 totals 15 residues. Profiling relied on immunoSEQ multiplex PCR, and the TCRdb table lists in-frame clones only, not all of them. The sample records about 180,000 clones, about 92% being singletons. Overall study results and limits: The CD4 TCRs associated with vaccination extended across spike and predominated at 160-218 and 743-854.

The chain uses TRBV5-1 and TRBJ2-1; 15 bases align to TRBD2. Material: peripheral blood, obtained on day 0 of AZD1222 vaccination. The TCR originated in an adult in good health. The CDR3 DNA is TGCGCCAGCAGCCCGGAGGGACTAGCGGGAGGTATGCAGTTCTTC. It is translated as CASSPEGLAGGMQFF.